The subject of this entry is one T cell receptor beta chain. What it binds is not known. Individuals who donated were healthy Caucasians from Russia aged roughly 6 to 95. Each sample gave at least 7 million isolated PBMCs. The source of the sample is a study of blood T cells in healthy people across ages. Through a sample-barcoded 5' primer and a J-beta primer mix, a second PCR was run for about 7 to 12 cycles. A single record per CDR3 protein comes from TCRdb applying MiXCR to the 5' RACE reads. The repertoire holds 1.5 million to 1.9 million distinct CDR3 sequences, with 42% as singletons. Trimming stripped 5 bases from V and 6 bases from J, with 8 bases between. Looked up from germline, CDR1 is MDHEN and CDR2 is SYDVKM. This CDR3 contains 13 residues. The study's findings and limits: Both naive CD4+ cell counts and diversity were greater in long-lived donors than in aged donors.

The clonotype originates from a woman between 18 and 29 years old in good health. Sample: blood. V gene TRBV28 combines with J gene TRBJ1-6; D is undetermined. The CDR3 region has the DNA TGTGCCAGCAGTAGGGATCCTAATTCACCCCTCCACTTT. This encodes CASSRDPNSPLHF.